One sample yielded the 10 T cell receptor beta chains listed below, sequenced in a study of T cell responses to AZD1222 COVID-19 vaccine. The method was immunoSEQ multiplex PCR; TCRdb's version includes in-frame clones alone and lacks a portion of them. The sample includes about 130,000 clones, 80% to 95% seen only once; the top ten take about 3%. This material consisted of peripheral blood, taken on day 0 of AZD1222 vaccination. The receptors stem from an adult in good health.

J is TRBJ1-2 and V is TRBV19; D is undetermined. Trimming pared 8 bases from V and 2 bases from J, leaving 9 bases between. Germline V gene data show CDR1 as LNHDA and CDR2 as SQIVND (reference sequence). This CDR3 spans 12 amino acids. The CDR3 is CASWTGNYGYTF. In DNA, the CDR3 is TGTGCCAGTTGGACTGGGAACTATGGCTACACCTTC. Full variable domain (missing parts from reference TRBV19 and TRBJ1-2): DGGITQSPKYLFRKEGQNVTLSCEQNLNHDAMYWYRQDPGQGLRLIYYSQIVNDFQKGDIAEGYSVSREKKESFPLTVTSAQKNPTAFYLCASWTGNYGYTFGSGTRLTVV.

Note on this clone: The same CDR3 also results from other DNA sequences found in this sample. The genes are TRBV5-1 and TRBJ2-3; D possibly uses TRBD1 or TRBD2 (5 bases each). In germline, CDR1 is SGHRS, CDR2 YFSETQ. Deletions cut 0 bases from V and 0 bases from J, with 5 bases between. The CDR3 contains 14 residues. The CDR3 sequence: CASSLGGSTDTQYF. CDR3 nucleotide sequence: TGCGCCAGCAGCTTGGGGGGGAGCACAGATACGCAGTATTTT.

As regards this clone: One end of the junction is discordant with germline, which a read error may explain. The chain combines TRBV20-1 with TRBJ1-2, with 9 bases aligning to TRBD1. The germline gives CDR1 DFQATT, CDR2 SNEGSKA (reference sequence). CDR3 length: 11 amino acids. The CDR3 DNA is TGCAGTGCTGGACAGGGGTATGTCTACACCTTC. This encodes CSAGQGYVYTF.

The chain employs TRBV19 and TRBJ1-2, with TRBD1 matching over 8 bases. The CDR3 contains 14 residues. Looked up from germline, CDR1 is LNHDA and CDR2 is SQIVND (reference sequence). With 5 bases clipped from V and 4 bases from J, the junction kept 6 bases outside the gene matches. The CDR3 region has the DNA TGTGCCAGTAGTCATCGGGACAGGCTCTATGGCTACACCTTC. Its translation is CASSHRDRLYGYTF.

The rearrangement links TRBV4-2 to TRBJ2-6; weak D call: TRBD2 (5 bases). The germline CDR1 and CDR2 sequences are LGHNA and YNFKEQ. CDR3 length: 15 amino acids. V was trimmed by 8 bases and J by 1 base, leaving 12 bases between them. The CDR3 DNA is TGTGCCAGCGCCGACACGGGGTCTGGGGCCAACGTCCTGACTTTC. Translation gives CASADTGSGANVLTF.

The J gene is TRBJ2-1, the V gene TRBV19; D ambiguous. The ends were cut back, 1 base at V and 6 bases at J, with 22 bases in the middle. CDR3 length: 18 amino acids. The germline V gene has CDR1 LNHDA and CDR2 SQIVND (reference sequence). CDR3: CASSIARLGRVGSNEQFF. CDR3 coding DNA: TGTGCCAGTAGTATAGCCCGGCTAGGAAGGGTCGGGTCCAATGAGCAGTTCTTC.

This sequence joins TRBV27 and TRBJ2-7; the D gene is possibly TRBD2 (6 bases). Trimming removed 3 bases at V and 6 bases at J, with 15 bases between. The germline V gene has CDR1 MNHEY and CDR2 SMNVEV (reference sequence). The CDR3 is 14 residues long. The CDR3 DNA reads TGTGCCAGCAGTTTGCGGGGAGCCCGATTCGAGCAGTACTTC. Residues: CASSLRGARFEQYF.

CDR3 coding DNA: TGTGCCAGCAGCTTGGTAGGGTTTAATGAAAAACTGTTTTTT. Translated, it gives CASSLVGFNEKLFF. The chain joins TRBV5-5 to TRBJ1-4; no definite D call. The CDR3 contains 14 residues. The V and J ends lost 0 bases and 4 bases respectively, with 7 bases between them. The germline V gene encodes CDR1 SGHKS and CDR2 YYEKEE (reference sequence).

The gene calls are TRBV4-2 and TRBJ2-1; 11 bases line up with TRBD2. With V trimmed by 0 bases and J by 15 bases, 4 bases remained unmatched. Germline V gene lookup returns CDR1 LGHNA and CDR2 YNFKEQ. The CDR3 contains 13 residues. CDR3 protein: CASSQERLAGWFF. The DNA of the CDR3 is TGTGCCAGCAGCCAAGAAAGACTAGCGGGATGGTTCTTC.

This chain uses TRBV5-4 with TRBJ2-3; D ambiguous. V gave up 4 bases and J gave up 1 base, with 19 bases separating them. Germline V CDR1 and CDR2: SGHNT, YYREEE (reference sequence). The CDR3 spans 17 residues. The CDR3 is CASSPVSFSSGTDTQYF. In DNA form, the CDR3 reads TGTGCCAGCAGCCCCGTCTCGTTTAGTTCAGGCACAGATACGCAGTATTTT. Full variable domain (outside the CDR3, taken from reference TRBV5-4 and TRBJ2-3): ETGVTQSPTHLIKTRGQQVTLRCSSQSGHNTVSWYQQALGQGPQFIFQYYREEENGRGNFPPRFSGLQFPNYSSELNVNALELDDSALYLCASSPVSFSSGTDTQYFGPGTRLTVL.